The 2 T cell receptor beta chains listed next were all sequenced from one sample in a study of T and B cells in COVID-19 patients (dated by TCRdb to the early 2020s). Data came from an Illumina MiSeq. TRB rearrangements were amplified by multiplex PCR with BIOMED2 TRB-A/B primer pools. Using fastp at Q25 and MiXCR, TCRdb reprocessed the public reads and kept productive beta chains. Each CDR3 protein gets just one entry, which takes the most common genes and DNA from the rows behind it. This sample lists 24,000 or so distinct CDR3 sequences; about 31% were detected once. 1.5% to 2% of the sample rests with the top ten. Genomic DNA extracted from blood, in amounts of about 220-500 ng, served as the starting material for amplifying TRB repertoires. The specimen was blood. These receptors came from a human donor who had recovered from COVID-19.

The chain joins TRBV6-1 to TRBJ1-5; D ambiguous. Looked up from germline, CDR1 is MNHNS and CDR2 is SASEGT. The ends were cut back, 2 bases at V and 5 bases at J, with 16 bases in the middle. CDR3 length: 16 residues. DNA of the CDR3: TGTGCCAGCAGTGAAACGACACTGGGGATGGATCAGCCCCAGCATTTT. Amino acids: CASSETTLGMDQPQHF.

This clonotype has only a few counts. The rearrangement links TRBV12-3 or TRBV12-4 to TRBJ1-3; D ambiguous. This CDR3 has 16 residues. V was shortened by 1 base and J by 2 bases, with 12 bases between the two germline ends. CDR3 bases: TGTGCCAGCAGTTTAGGATACGGGGAGACTGGAAACACCATATATTTT. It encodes CASSLGYGETGNTIYF.